The 31 T cell receptor beta chains below all came from one sample that was sequenced in a study of graft-versus-host responses after intestinal transplantation. Method: immunoSEQ multiplex PCR; TCRdb's copy keeps in-frame clones and lacks some. The table lists 8,500 to 11,000 clones, around 29% of them singletons. This sample comprised alloreactive CD4+ T cells from a mixed lymphocyte reaction culture, obtained before transplantation. Subset meaning: CFSE-low proliferating T cells sorted from approximately six-day pre-transplant mixed lymphocyte reaction (GvH or HvG direction). All receptors derive from a human patient who was an organ donor for intestinal transplantation.

The chain recombines TRBV30 with TRBJ1-6; perhaps TRBD1 as D (6 bases). CDR1 and CDR2 from the germline V gene are GTSNPN and SVGIG (reference sequence). V dropped 3 bases and J dropped 7 bases, with 19 bases sitting between them. The CDR3 extends over 16 amino acids. The CDR3 region has the DNA TGTGCCTGGAGCAACAGGGTAACGCCTACCAATTCACCCCTCCACTTT. Amino acid sequence: CAWSNRVTPTNSPLHF.

For this clone: The junction departs from the called germline gene at one end, perhaps through a read error. The same CDR3 can be traced to other DNA sequences in this sample. The chain combines TRBV5-6 with TRBJ1-2; D possibly corresponds to TRBD1 (5 bases). CDR1 SGHDT and CDR2 YYEEEE come from the germline V gene. The CDR3 covers 16 residues. The CDR3 nucleotides read TGTGCCAGCAGCTTGGCCCTGGGGGGAACTAACTATGGCTACACCTTT. Residues: CASSLALGGTNYGYTF.

A few counts support this clone. The chain combines TRBV28 with TRBJ1-1; D is undetermined. V lost 5 bases and J 7 bases, leaving 11 bases between the germline ends. There are 12 residues in the CDR3. CDR1 and CDR2 (germline): MDHEN, SYDVKM. The CDR3: CASSQTFLEAFF. DNA of the CDR3: TGTGCCAGCAGTCAGACATTCCTTGAAGCTTTCTTT.

This chain uses TRBV7-2 with TRBJ2-7; no clear D gene. The germline V gene has CDR1 SGHTA and CDR2 FQGNSA. Trimming left V 1 base short and J 0 bases short, with 10 bases between. This CDR3 has 15 residues. CDR3 region: CASSLVAASSYEQYF. DNA for the CDR3: TGTGCCAGCAGCTTAGTGGCTGCTAGCTCCTACGAGCAGTACTTC.

This sequence joins TRBV5-3 and TRBJ1-1, with 7 nucleotides matching TRBD1. TRBV5-3 is labeled an ORF, and its function is uncertain. V lost 8 bases to trimming and J lost 0 bases; unmatched junction nucleotides: 7. The length of the CDR3 is 14 residues. The CDR3 sequence is CASSLQGMNTEAFF. In DNA, the CDR3 is TGTGCCAGCAGCCTACAGGGGATGAACACTGAAGCTTTCTTT.

This clone ranks as medium-sized. The CDR3 here is CASRQGGANVLTF. The CDR3 nucleotides read TGTGCCAGCAGACAGGGTGGGGCCAACGTCCTGACTTTC. V usage is TRBV28 and J usage is TRBJ2-6, with D possibly matching TRBD1 (6 bases). This CDR3 contains 13 residues. The germline V and J ends were trimmed by 6 bases and 3 bases, with 6 bases remaining between them. The germline V gene has CDR1 MDHEN and CDR2 SYDVKM.

The V call is TRBV20-1, the J call TRBJ1-1, with D unclear. V lost 6 bases, J lost 6 bases, and 8 bases lay in between. The CDR3 covers 10 residues. Germline lookup yields CDR1 DFQATT and CDR2 SNEGSKA (reference sequence). DNA of the CDR3: TGCAGTGCCTTGTGGGCTGAAGCTTTCTTT. Residues: CSALWAEAFF.

This clone has only a few counts. The genes are TRBV7-2 and TRBJ2-7, with D unresolved. The CDR3 is 15 residues long. Trimming left V 4 bases short and J 0 bases short, with 13 bases between. The V gene's germline CDR1 is SGHTA and CDR2 FQGNSA. CDR3 protein: CASSSSGLSSYEQYF. The CDR3 DNA reads as TGTGCCAGCAGCTCAAGTGGGCTCTCCTCCTACGAGCAGTACTTC.

This clone was observed a few times. V is TRBV28 and J is TRBJ1-6; D is possibly TRBD1 (5 bases). Trimming stripped 7 bases from V and 2 bases from J, with 6 bases between. Germline CDR1 and CDR2: MDHEN and SYDVKM. CDR3 length equals 13 residues. Here the CDR3 reads CASTTAYNSPLHF. In DNA, the CDR3 is TGTGCCAGCACGACAGCCTATAATTCACCCCTCCACTTT.

In nucleotides, the CDR3 is TGTGCCAGCAGTGTGACAGGTTATAACACTGAAGCTTTCTTT. This codes for CASSVTGYNTEAFF. This sequence joins TRBV2 and TRBJ1-1; weak D call: TRBD1 (6 bases). This CDR3 region has 14 residues. The ends were cut back, 4 bases at V and 2 bases at J, with 11 bases in the middle. Germline CDR1 is SNHLY and CDR2 is FYNNEI.

Sample share makes this clone large (0.1 to 1%). This sequence joins TRBV5-1 and TRBJ1-2; D call uncertain. V was clipped by 0 bases and J by 2 bases, with 2 bases between them. Germline V gene sequence: CDR1 SGHRS, CDR2 YFSETQ. The CDR3 runs to 12 residues. CDR3 nucleotides: TGCGCCAGCAGCTTGGACAACTATGGCTACACCTTC. Translation gives CASSLDNYGYTF.

The chain links TRBV7-9 to TRBJ2-5; perhaps TRBD1 as D (5 bases). The J call may not be correct, given that the DNA end is closer to TRBJ2-7. The CDR3 is 16 residues long. Looked up from germline, CDR1 is SEHNR and CDR2 is FQNEAQ (reference sequence). CDR3 DNA: TGTGCCAGCAGCTTGGGCTATACAGGAGTCCCCTACGAGCAGTACTTC. Translating gives CASSLGYTGVPYEQYF.

CDR3 DNA sequence: TGTGCCAGCGGCCTTACAGGGGCGAACACTGAAGCTTTCTTT. Protein sequence: CASGLTGANTEAFF. The rearrangement uses TRBV6-5 and TRBJ1-1; 7 bases align to TRBD1. CDR3 length: 14 amino acids. Germline V lookup: CDR1 MNHEY, CDR2 SVGAGI. J gave up 1 base and V 8 bases, and 7 bases lay outside the gene matches.

This clone has only a few counts. The J gene is TRBJ1-2, the V gene TRBV6-1; no reliable D call. Germline V gene lookup returns CDR1 MNHNS and CDR2 SASEGT. The CDR3 consists of 12 residues. Trimming took off 7 bases at V and 4 bases at J, with 10 bases between the two ends. The CDR3 reads CASTREFYGYTF. In DNA, the CDR3 is TGTGCCAGCACTAGGGAGTTCTATGGCTACACCTTC.

V gene TRBV6-5 combines with J gene TRBJ1-1; no clear D gene. Trimming shortened V by 2 bases and J by 4 bases, and 11 bases separated the two germline ends. CDR3 size: 14 residues. CDR1 MNHEY and CDR2 SVGAGI come from the germline V gene. This chain's CDR3 is CASSYLRPITEAFF. The CDR3 bases are TGTGCCAGCAGTTACCTCCGGCCGATCACTGAAGCTTTCTTT.

The V gene is TRBV19, the J gene TRBJ1-2; unclear D gene. Germline CDR1 and CDR2: LNHDA and SQIVND (reference sequence). The CDR3 runs 15 residues. V dropped 1 base and J dropped 4 bases, with 13 bases sitting between them. CDR3 in amino acids: CASSIGSAPGYGYTF. The CDR3 DNA is TGTGCCAGTAGTATAGGCAGCGCCCCGGGCTATGGCTACACCTTC.

The chain has TRBV20-1 and TRBJ1-1, with 7 nucleotides matching TRBD1. CDR1 DFQATT and CDR2 SNEGSKA come from the germline V gene (reference sequence). The CDR3 has 11 residues. The V and J ends lost 6 bases and 4 bases, in that order; junction bases with no gene match: 2. The CDR3 region is CSAPGGTEAFF. The CDR3 coding sequence is TGCAGTGCCCCAGGGGGCACTGAAGCTTTCTTT.

The chain carries TRBV25-1 and TRBJ1-2; perhaps TRBD1 as D (6 bases). The germline V gene encodes CDR1 MGHDK and CDR2 SYGVNS. V was trimmed by 6 bases and J by 1 base, leaving 15 bases between them. The CDR3 spans 15 residues. CDR3 DNA sequence: TGTGCCAGCAGACCTTCGGGACATTTTAACTATGGCTACACCTTC. Its translation is CASRPSGHFNYGYTF.

This clone came up a few times. This sequence joins TRBV29-1 and TRBJ2-1; D possibly uses TRBD1 or TRBD2 (6 bases each). Germline CDR1 reads SQVTM; CDR2 reads ANQGSEA. The CDR3 runs 16 residues. Trimming removed 3 bases at V and 2 bases at J, with 17 bases between. The CDR3 loop is CSVEGWGARTYNEQFF. CDR3 nucleotide sequence: TGCAGCGTTGAGGGGTGGGGGGCTCGGACCTACAATGAGCAGTTCTTC.

This clone was seen a few times. The chain carries TRBV27 and TRBJ2-5; no firm D call. This CDR3 is 13 amino acids long. The V and J ends lost 2 bases and 4 bases respectively, with 8 bases between them. Germline values: CDR1 MNHEY, CDR2 SMNVEV (reference sequence). CDR3 sequence: CASSLNSGETQYF. CDR3 sequence (DNA): TGTGCCAGCAGTTTAAATTCGGGAGAGACCCAGTACTTC.

The rearrangement joins TRBV5-1 to TRBJ1-4; D is possibly TRBD1 (5 bases). The germline V gene has CDR1 SGHRS and CDR2 YFSETQ. V lost 4 bases and J lost 0, with 13 bases in between. The CDR3 spans 16 residues. The CDR3: CASSQGAVATNEKLFF. CDR3 nucleotide sequence: TGCGCCAGCAGCCAGGGAGCAGTTGCAACTAATGAAAAACTGTTTTTT. The full variable domain, with the rest looked up from reference TRBV5-1 and TRBJ1-4, is KAGVTQTPRYLIKTRGQQVTLSCSPISGHRSVSWYQQTPGQGLQFLFEYFSETQRNKGNFPGRFSGRQFSNSRSEMNVSTLELGDSALYLCASSQGAVATNEKLFFGSGTQLSVL.

This clone has a handful of counts. The chain links TRBV5-1 to TRBJ1-4; a weak D match, TRBD1 (5 bases). Germline CDR1 SGHRS, CDR2 YFSETQ. CDR3 length: 14 residues. V was pared by 3 bases and J by 8 bases, with 14 bases between. The chain's CDR3 is CASSSGAPGEKLFF. The DNA for the CDR3 is TGCGCCAGCAGCTCCGGGGCGCCGGGCGAAAAACTGTTTTTT.

The rearrangement uses TRBV2 and TRBJ1-2; no firm D call. In germline, CDR1 is SNHLY, CDR2 FYNNEI. There are 14 residues in the CDR3. Trimming took off 7 bases at V and 0 bases at J, with 12 bases between the two ends. The CDR3 coding sequence is TGTGCCAGCATATGGTCGGAAGCTAACTATGGCTACACCTTC. Residues: CASIWSEANYGYTF.

This clone is labeled as medium-sized. CDR3 in amino acids: CASSIDRGYNSPLHF. CDR3 bases: TGTGCCAGTAGTATCGACAGGGGGTATAATTCACCCCTCCACTTT. This sequence joins TRBV19 and TRBJ1-6, with TRBD1 matching 9 bases. J was trimmed by 4 bases and V by 3 bases; bases with no gene match: 1. Per the germline V gene, CDR1 is LNHDA and CDR2 is SQIVND (reference sequence). The CDR3 runs 15 residues.

This clone is medium-sized by share. The gene calls are TRBV5-4 and TRBJ1-1; D is uncertain. Trimming removed 2 bases at V and 2 bases at J, with 10 bases between. CDR1 is SGHNT and CDR2 is YYREEE in the germline V gene (reference sequence). This CDR3 comprises 14 residues. As DNA, the CDR3 is TGTGCCAGCAGCTTAGACTTGCAAAACACTGAAGCTTTCTTT. Amino acid sequence: CASSLDLQNTEAFF.

The rearrangement joins TRBV5-1 to TRBJ1-4; D not resolved. Germline lookup yields CDR1 SGHRS and CDR2 YFSETQ. CDR3 length: 15 residues. The V end was cut by 4 bases, the J end by 0 bases, with 10 bases between. The CDR3 loop is CASSVDGATNEKLFF. Here the CDR3 DNA reads TGCGCCAGCAGCGTGGACGGAGCAACTAATGAAAAACTGTTTTTT.

CDR3 DNA: TGTGCCAGCTCACGAGACAGGGCCTACGAGCAGTACTTC. Translating gives CASSRDRAYEQYF. The chain uses TRBV18 and TRBJ2-7; 7 bases are a match to TRBD1. V gave up 4 bases and J gave up 2 bases; unmatched junction bases: 2. The CDR3 covers 13 residues. Germline V gene sequence: CDR1 KGHSH, CDR2 LQKENI.

Regarding this clone: Given a much more abundant clone one base away, this may be a read error. Other DNA variants within this sample encode the same CDR3. The chain employs TRBV7-3 and TRBJ2-3; 9 bases are a match to TRBD2. This CDR3 is built from 19 residues. With 4 bases clipped from V and 1 base from J, the junction kept 15 bases outside the gene matches. The germline CDR1 and CDR2 sequences are SGHTA and FQGTGA. This CDR3 reads CASSSDGLAGGPGTDTQYF. The CDR3 region has the DNA TGTGCCAGCAGCTCAGACGGACTCGCGGGGGGGCCGGGCACAGATACGCAGTATTTT.

By share, this clone ranks as medium-sized. V usage is TRBV28 and J usage is TRBJ2-7; D is perhaps TRBD2 (6 bases). Germline assignment: CDR1 MDHEN and CDR2 SYDVKM. V was trimmed by 3 bases and J by 4 bases, leaving 10 bases between them. The length of the CDR3 is 13 residues. The CDR3 DNA is TGTGCCAGCAGTTTTAGTGCGGGGTACGAGCAGTACTTC. Protein sequence: CASSFSAGYEQYF.

On this clone itself: An end of the junction does not agree with germline; a read error may underlie this. The chain has TRBV5-1 and TRBJ1-2, with TRBD1 as a possible D gene (5 bases). Germline-derived CDR1 and CDR2 are SGHRS and YFSETQ. The length of the CDR3 is 12 residues. The CDR3 region is CASSFAPGGYTF. CDR3 in DNA: TGTGCCAGCAGCTTTGCCCCAGGGGGCTACACCTTC. The full variable domain, its missing parts supplied by reference TRBV5-1 and TRBJ1-2, is KAGVTQTPRYLIKTRGQQVTLSCSPISGHRSVSWYQQTPGQGLQFLFEYFSETQRNKGNFPGRFSGRQFSNSRSEMNVSTLELGDSALYLCASSFAPGGYTFGSGTRLTVV.

By its share, this clone is medium-sized. The chain links TRBV7-2 to TRBJ2-7, with D possibly TRBD2 on 5 matching bases. The CDR3 contains 12 residues. CDR1 SGHTA and CDR2 FQGNSA come from the germline V gene. The V end lost 5 bases, the J end lost 7 bases, and 12 bases lay between the germline ends. CDR3 in DNA: TGTGCCAGCAGCCTTGGGTGGGAGGAGCAGTACTTC. It encodes CASSLGWEEQYF.